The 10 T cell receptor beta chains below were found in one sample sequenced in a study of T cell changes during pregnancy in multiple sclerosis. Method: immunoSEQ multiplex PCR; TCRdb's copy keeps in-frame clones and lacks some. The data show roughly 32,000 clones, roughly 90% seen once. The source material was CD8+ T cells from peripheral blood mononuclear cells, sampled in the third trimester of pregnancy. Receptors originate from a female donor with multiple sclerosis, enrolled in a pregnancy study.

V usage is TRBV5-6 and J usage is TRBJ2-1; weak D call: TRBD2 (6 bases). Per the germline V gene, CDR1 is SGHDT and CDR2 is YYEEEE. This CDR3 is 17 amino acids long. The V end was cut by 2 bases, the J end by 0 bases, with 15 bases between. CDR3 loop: CASSLWGSGGSYNEQFF. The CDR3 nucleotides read TGTGCCAGCAGCTTATGGGGTAGCGGAGGCTCCTACAATGAGCAGTTCTTC.

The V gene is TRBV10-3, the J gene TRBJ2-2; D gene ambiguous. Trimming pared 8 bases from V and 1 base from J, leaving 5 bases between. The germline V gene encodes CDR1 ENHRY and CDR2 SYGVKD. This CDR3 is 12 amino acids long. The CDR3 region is CAIPKNTGELFF. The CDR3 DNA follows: TGTGCCATCCCAAAGAACACCGGGGAGCTGTTTTTT.

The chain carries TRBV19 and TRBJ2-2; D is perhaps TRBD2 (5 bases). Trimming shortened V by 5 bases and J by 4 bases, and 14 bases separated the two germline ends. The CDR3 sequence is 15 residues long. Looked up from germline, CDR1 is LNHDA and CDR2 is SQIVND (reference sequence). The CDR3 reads CASSPSGWGTGELFF. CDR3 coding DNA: TGTGCCAGTAGTCCTTCGGGATGGGGCACCGGGGAGCTGTTTTTT. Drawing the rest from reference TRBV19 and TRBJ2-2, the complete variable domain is DGGITQSPKYLFRKEGQNVTLSCEQNLNHDAMYWYRQDPGQGLRLIYYSQIVNDFQKGDIAEGYSVSREKKESFPLTVTSAQKNPTAFYLCASSPSGWGTGELFFGEGSRLTVL.

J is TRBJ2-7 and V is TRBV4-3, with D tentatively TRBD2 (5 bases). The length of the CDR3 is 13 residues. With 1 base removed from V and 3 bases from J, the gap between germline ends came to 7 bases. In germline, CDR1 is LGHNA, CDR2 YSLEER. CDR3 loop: CASSQGAGYEQYF. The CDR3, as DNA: TGCGCCAGCAGCCAAGGGGCGGGCTACGAGCAGTACTTC.

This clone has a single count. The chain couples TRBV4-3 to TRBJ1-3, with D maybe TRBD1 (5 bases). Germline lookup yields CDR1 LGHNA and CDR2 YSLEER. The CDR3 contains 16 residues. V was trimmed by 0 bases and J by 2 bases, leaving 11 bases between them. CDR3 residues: CASSQDSKGAGNTIYF. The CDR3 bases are TGCGCCAGCAGCCAAGATTCAAAAGGGGCTGGAAACACCATATATTTT.

The CDR3 nucleotides are TGCGCCAGCAGCCTCCGACAGGGGGCGAAGGATGGCTACACCTTC. Its protein is CASSLRQGAKDGYTF. V is TRBV4-3 and J is TRBJ1-2; 10 bases are a match to TRBD1. The CDR3 runs to 15 residues. Germline CDR1 reads LGHNA; CDR2 reads YSLEER. Unmatched junction bases numbered 8, after V lost 4 bases and J lost 6 bases.

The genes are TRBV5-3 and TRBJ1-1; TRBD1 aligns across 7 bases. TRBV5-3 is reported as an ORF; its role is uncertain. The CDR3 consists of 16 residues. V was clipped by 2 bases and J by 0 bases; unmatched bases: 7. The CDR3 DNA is TGTGCCAGAAGCTTCGGCAAACAGGGGATGAACACTGAAGCTTTCTTT. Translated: CARSFGKQGMNTEAFF.

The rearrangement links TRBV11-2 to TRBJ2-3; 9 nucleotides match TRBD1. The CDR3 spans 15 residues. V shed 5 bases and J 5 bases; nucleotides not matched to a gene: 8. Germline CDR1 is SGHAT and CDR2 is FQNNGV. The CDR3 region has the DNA TGTGCCAGCAGCCTCCTCGGGGACAGGGAAGATACGCAGTATTTT. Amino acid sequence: CASSLLGDREDTQYF.

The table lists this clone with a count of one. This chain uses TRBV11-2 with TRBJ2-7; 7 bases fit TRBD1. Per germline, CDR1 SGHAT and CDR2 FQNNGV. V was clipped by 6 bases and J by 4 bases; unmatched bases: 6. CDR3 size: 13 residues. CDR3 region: CASSSGTAYEQYF. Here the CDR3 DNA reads TGTGCCAGCAGTTCGGGGACAGCTTACGAGCAGTACTTC.

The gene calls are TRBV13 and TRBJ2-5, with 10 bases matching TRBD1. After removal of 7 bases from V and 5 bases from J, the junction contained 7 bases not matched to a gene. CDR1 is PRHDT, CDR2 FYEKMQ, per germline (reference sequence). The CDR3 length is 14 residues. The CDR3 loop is CASTGGTGVETQYF. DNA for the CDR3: TGTGCCAGCACCGGCGGGACAGGGGTGGAGACCCAGTACTTC.